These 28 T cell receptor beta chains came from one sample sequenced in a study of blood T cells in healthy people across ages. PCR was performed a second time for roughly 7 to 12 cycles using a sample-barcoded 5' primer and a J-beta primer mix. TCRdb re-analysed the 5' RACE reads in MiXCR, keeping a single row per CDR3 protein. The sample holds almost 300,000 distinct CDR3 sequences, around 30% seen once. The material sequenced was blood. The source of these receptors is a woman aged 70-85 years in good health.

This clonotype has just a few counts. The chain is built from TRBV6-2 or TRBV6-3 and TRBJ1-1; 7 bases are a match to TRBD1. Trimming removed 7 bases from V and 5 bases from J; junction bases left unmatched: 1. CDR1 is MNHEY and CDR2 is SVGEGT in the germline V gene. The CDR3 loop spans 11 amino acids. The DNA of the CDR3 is TGTGCCAGCACACAGGGGACTGAAGCTTTCTTT. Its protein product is CASTQGTEAFF.

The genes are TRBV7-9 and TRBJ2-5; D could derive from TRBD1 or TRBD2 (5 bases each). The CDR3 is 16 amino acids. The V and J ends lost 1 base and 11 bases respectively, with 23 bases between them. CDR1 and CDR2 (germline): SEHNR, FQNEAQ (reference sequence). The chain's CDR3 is CASSLVGTHQGVKQYF. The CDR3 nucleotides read TGTGCCAGCAGCTTAGTCGGGACGCACCAGGGCGTCAAGCAGTACTTC. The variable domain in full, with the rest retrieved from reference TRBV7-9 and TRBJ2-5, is DTGVSQNPRHKITKRGQNVTFRCDPISEHNRLYWYRQTLGQGPEFLTYFQNEAQLEKSRLLSDRFSAERPKGSFSTLEIQRTEQGDSAMYLCASSLVGTHQGVKQYFGPGTRLLVL.

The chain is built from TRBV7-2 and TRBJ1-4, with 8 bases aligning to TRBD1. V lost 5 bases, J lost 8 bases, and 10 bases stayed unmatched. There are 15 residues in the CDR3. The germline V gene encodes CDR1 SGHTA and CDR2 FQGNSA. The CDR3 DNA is TGTGCCAGCAGCCCGGGACAGGTTAAGGGGGAAAAACTGTTTTTT. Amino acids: CASSPGQVKGEKLFF.

Written as DNA, the CDR3 is TGTGCCAGCACCGACAGGCGGTTGGGGGCTTTCTTT. It specifies CASTDRRLGAFF. The chain carries TRBV28 and TRBJ1-1; D may be TRBD1 (6 bases). V was shortened by 7 bases and J by 11 bases, with 17 bases between the two germline ends. CDR3 length: 12 amino acids. From germline, CDR1 is MDHEN and CDR2 SYDVKM.

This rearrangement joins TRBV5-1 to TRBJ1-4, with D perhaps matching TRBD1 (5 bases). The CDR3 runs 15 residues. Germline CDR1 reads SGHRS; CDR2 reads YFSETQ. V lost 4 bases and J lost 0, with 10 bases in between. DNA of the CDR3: TGCGCCAGCAGCAGGGGACTTACAACTAATGAAAAACTGTTTTTT. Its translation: CASSRGLTTNEKLFF.

The CDR3 spells CASSGVFNEQFF. The CDR3 DNA sequence: TGCGCCAGCAGTGGGGTTTTCAATGAGCAGTTCTTC. The chain carries TRBV5-1 and TRBJ2-1, with D unresolved. V was shortened by 5 bases and J by 6 bases, with 9 bases between the two germline ends. The length of the CDR3 is 12 residues. Germline V gene data show CDR1 as SGHRS and CDR2 as YFSETQ.

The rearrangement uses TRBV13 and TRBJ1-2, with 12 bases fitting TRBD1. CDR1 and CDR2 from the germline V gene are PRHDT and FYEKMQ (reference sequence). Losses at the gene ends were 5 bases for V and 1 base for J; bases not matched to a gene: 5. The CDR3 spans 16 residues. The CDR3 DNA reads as TGTGCCAGCAGCGCCGGGACAGGGGGCGATAACTATGGCTACACCTTC. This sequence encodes CASSAGTGGDNYGYTF. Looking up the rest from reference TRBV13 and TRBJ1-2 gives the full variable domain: AAGVIQSPRHLIKEKRETATLKCYPIPRHDTVYWYQQGPGQDPQFLISFYEKMQSDKGSIPDRFSAQQFSDYHSELNMSSLELGDSALYFCASSAGTGGDNYGYTFGSGTRLTVV.

The CDR3 coding sequence is TGCGCCAGCAGCCAAGATCAAAGGACGTCTGGGGCCAACGTCCTGACTTTC. It encodes CASSQDQRTSGANVLTF. This chain joins TRBV4-3 and TRBJ2-6; unclear D gene. The V and J ends lost 0 bases and 1 base respectively, with 10 bases between them. This CDR3 is 17 amino acids long. CDR1 is LGHNA and CDR2 is YSLEER in the germline V gene.

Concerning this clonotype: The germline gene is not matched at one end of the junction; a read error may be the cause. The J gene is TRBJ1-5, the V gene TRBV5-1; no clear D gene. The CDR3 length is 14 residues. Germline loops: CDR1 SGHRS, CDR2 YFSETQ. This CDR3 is CANSAGPSNQPQHF. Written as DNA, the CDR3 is TGCGCCAACAGCGCAGGACCTAGCAATCAGCCCCAGCATTTT.

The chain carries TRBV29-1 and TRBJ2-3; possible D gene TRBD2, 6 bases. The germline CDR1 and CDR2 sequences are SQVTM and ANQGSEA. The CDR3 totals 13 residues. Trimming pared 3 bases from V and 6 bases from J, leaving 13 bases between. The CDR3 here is CSVDREQMDTQYF. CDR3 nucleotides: TGCAGCGTTGATCGGGAGCAGATGGATACGCAGTATTTT.

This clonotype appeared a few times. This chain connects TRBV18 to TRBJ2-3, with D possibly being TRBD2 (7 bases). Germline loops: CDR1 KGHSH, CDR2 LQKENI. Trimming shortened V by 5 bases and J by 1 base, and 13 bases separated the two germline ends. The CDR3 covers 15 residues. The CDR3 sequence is CASSAQGGGTDTQYF. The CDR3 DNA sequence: TGTGCCAGCTCAGCGCAAGGGGGGGGCACAGATACGCAGTATTTT.

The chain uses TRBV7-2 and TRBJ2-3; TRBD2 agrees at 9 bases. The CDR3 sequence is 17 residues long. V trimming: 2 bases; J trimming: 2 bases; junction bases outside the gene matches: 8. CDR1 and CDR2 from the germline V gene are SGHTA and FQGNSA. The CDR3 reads CASSLFGSGSLTDTQYF. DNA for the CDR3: TGTGCCAGCAGCTTATTTGGTAGCGGGAGCCTCACAGATACGCAGTATTTT. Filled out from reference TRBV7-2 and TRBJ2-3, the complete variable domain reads GAGVSQSPSNKVTEKGKDVELRCDPISGHTALYWYRQSLGQGLEFLIYFQGNSAPDKSGLPSDRFSAERTGGSVSTLTIQRTQQEDSAVYLCASSLFGSGSLTDTQYFGPGTRLTVL.

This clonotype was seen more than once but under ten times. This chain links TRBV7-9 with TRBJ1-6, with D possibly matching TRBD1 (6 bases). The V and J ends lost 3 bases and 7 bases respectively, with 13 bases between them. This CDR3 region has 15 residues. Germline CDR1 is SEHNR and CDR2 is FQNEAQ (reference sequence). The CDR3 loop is CASSFGGQNNSPLHF. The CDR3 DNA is TGTGCCAGCAGCTTTGGGGGGCAGAACAATTCACCCCTCCACTTT.

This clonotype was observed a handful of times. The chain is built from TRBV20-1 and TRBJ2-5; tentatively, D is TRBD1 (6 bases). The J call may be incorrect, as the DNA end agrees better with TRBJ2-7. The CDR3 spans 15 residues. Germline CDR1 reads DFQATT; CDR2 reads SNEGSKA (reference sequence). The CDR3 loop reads CSAPYPTGIPYEQYF. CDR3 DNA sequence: TGCAGTGCCCCCTACCCGACAGGAATCCCCTACGAGCAGTACTTC.

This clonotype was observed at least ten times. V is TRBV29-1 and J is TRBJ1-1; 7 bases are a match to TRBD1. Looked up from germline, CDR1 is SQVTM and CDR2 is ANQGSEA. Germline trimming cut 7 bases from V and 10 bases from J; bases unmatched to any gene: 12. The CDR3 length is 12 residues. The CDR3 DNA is TGCAGCGCAACCGACAGGGAGTCGGTAGCTTTCTTT. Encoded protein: CSATDRESVAFF.

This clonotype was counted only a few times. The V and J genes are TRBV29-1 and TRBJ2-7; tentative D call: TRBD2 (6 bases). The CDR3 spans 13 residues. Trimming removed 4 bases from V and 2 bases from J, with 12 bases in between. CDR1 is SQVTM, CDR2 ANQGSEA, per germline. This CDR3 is CSVGGAGTYEQYF. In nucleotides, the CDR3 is TGCAGCGTTGGTGGAGCGGGTACCTACGAGCAGTACTTC.

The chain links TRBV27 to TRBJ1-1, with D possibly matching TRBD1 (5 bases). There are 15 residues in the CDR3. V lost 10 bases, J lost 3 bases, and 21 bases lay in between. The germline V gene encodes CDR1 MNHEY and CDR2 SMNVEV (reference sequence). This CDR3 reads CATNKPGGAYTEAFF. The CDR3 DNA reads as TGTGCCACTAACAAACCGGGAGGGGCCTACACTGAAGCTTTCTTT.

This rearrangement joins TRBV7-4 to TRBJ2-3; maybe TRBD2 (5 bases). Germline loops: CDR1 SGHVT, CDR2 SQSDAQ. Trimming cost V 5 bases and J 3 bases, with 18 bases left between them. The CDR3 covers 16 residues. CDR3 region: CASSLPPGRGTDTQYF. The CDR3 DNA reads TGTGCCAGCAGCCTACCTCCGGGTCGGGGTACAGATACGCAGTATTTT.

Here the CDR3 reads CASSLWRTGWETNEKLFF. CDR3 DNA: TGTGCCAGCAGTTTATGGAGAACAGGGTGGGAAACTAATGAAAAACTGTTTTTT. V gene TRBV28 combines with J gene TRBJ1-4; maybe TRBD1 (6 bases). The CDR3 loop spans 18 amino acids. Trimming removed 0 bases at V and 1 base at J, with 15 bases between. CDR1 is MDHEN and CDR2 is SYDVKM in the germline V gene. Based on the CDR3 plus reference TRBV28 and TRBJ1-4, the full variable domain is DVKVTQSSRYLVKRTGEKVFLECVQDMDHENMFWYRQDPGLGLRLIYFSYDVKMKEKGDIPEGYSVSREKKERFSLILESASTNQTSMYLCASSLWRTGWETNEKLFFGSGTQLSVL.

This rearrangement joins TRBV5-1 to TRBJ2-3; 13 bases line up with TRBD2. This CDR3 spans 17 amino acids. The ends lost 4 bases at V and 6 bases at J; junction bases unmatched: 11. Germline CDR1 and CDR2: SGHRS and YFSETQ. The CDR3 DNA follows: TGCGCCAGCAGCCAGGGGACTAGCGGGAACCGGATGGATACGCAGTATTTT. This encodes CASSQGTSGNRMDTQYF.

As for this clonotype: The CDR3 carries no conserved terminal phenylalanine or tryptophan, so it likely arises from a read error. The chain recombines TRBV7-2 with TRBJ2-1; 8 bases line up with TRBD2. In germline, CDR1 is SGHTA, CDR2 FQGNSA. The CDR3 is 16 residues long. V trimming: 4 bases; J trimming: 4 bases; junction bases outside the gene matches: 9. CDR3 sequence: CASSSPPGGPYNEQFS. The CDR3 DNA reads TGTGCCAGCAGCTCCCCTCCGGGAGGGCCATACAATGAGCAGTTCTCC.

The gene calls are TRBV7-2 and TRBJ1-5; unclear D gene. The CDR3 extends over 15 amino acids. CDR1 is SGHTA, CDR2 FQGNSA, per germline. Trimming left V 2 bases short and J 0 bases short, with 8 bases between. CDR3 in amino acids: CASSLSGFSNQPQHF. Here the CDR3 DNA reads TGTGCCAGCAGCTTATCAGGATTTAGCAATCAGCCCCAGCATTTT.

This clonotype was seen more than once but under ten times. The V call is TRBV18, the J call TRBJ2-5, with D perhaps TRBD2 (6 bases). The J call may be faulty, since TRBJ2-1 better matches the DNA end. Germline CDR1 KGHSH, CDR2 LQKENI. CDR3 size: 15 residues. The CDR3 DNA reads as TGTGCCAGCTCACCACTGGCGACTAGGGACAATGAGCAGTTCTTC. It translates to CASSPLATRDNEQFF.

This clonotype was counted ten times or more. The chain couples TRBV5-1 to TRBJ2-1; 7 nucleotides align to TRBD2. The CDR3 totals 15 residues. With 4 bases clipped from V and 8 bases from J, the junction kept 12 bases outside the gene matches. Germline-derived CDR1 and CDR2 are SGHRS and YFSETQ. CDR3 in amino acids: CASSKGLVVGYEQFF. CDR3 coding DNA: TGCGCCAGCAGCAAAGGACTAGTTGTCGGTTATGAGCAGTTCTTC. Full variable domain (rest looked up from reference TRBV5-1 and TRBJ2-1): KAGVTQTPRYLIKTRGQQVTLSCSPISGHRSVSWYQQTPGQGLQFLFEYFSETQRNKGNFPGRFSGRQFSNSRSEMNVSTLELGDSALYLCASSKGLVVGYEQFFGPGTRLTVL.

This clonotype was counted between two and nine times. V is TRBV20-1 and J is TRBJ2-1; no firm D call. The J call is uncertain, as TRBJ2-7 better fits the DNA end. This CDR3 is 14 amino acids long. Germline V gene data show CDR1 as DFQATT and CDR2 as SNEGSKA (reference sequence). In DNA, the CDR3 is TGCAGTGCTATCCGGGCCTCAAGCTTCGACGAGCAGTACTTC. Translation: CSAIRASSFDEQYF.

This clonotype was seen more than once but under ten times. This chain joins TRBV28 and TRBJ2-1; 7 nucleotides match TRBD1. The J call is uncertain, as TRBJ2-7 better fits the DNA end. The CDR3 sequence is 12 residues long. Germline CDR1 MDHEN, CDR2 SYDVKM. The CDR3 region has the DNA TGTGCCAGCGGTAGGGGGCCAGAGGAGCAGTACTTC. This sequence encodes CASGRGPEEQYF.

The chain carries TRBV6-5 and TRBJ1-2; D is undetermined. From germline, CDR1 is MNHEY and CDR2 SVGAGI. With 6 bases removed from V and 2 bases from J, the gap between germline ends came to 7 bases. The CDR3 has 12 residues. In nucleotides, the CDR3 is TGTGCCAGCAGGTCCCAGAACTATGGCTACACCTTC. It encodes CASRSQNYGYTF.

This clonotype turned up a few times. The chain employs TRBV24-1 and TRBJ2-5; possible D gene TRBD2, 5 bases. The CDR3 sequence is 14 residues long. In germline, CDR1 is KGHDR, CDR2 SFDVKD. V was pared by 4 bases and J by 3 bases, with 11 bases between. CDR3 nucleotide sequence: TGTGCCACCAGTGACCCGGACGGGAAAGAGACCCAGTACTTC. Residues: CATSDPDGKETQYF.